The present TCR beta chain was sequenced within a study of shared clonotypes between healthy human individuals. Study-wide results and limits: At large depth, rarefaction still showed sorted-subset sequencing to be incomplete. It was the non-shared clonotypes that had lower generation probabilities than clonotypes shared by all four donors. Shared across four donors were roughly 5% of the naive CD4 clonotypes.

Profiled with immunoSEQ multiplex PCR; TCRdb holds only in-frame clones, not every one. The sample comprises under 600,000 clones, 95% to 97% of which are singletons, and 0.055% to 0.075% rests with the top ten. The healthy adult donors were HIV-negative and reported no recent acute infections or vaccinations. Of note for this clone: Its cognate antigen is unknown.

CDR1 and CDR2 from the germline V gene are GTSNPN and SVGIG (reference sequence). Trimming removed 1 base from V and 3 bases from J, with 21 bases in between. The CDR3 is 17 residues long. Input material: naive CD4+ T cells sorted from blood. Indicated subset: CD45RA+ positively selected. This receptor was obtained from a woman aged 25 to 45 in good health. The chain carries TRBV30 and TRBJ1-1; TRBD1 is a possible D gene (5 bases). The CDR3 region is CAWSAGLVRDRDTEAFF. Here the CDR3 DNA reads TGTGCCTGGAGTGCCGGATTAGTCAGGGATCGAGACACTGAAGCTTTCTTT. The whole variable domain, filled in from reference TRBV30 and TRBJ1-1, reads SQTIHQWPATLVQPVGSPLSLECTVEGTSNPNLYWYRQAAGRGLQLLFYSVGIGQISSEVPQNLSASRPQDRQFILSSKKLLLSDSGFYLCAWSAGLVRDRDTEAFFGQGTRLTVV.